The clone carrying this T cell receptor (beta chain) has only a few counts. Its target is not known. Method: immunoSEQ multiplex PCR; TCRdb's copy keeps in-frame clones and lacks some. The sample records 450,000 to 500,000 clones, around 73% being singletons. These data come from a study of shared clonotypes between healthy human individuals. CDR1 is KGHSH, CDR2 LQKENI, per germline. CDR3 length equals 14 residues. V dropped 2 bases and J dropped 0 bases, with 7 bases sitting between them. Findings and limits, study-wide: Sampling covered nothing but blood. Tissue TCR repertoires likely differ from those found in blood.

The sequenced sample was PBMCs. The chain combines TRBV18 with TRBJ1-1; D not resolved. The sequence came from a woman aged 35 to 49 in good health. Some clones in this sample may be carry-over from other donors' samples. This CDR3 reads CASSPAAVNTEAFF. CDR3 nucleotides: TGTGCCAGCTCACCAGCGGCTGTGAACACTGAAGCTTTCTTT.